These 7 T cell receptor beta chains came from one sample sequenced in a study of T cells in Graves' hyperthyroidism and ophthalmopathy. The TCR beta CDR3 regions underwent amplification using RNA transcripts as the source. First-round RT-PCR of the TCR CDR3 relied on the HTBI primer set. One entry per CDR3 protein results from TCRdb running MiXCR on the multiplex PCR reads. The data show more than 300,000 distinct CDR3 sequences, 15% to 20% seen once. Sample: blood. The receptors originated from a woman aged 25 to 39 with Graves' hyperthyroidism that later progressed to Graves' ophthalmopathy.

This clonotype has ten or more counts. The chain carries TRBV30 and TRBJ1-2; 12 bases fit TRBD1. With 2 bases clipped from V and 6 bases from J, the junction kept 4 bases outside the gene matches. The germline V gene encodes CDR1 GTSNPN and CDR2 SVGIG (reference sequence). The CDR3 has 14 amino acids. As DNA, the CDR3 is TGTGCCTGGAGTAGGGGACAGGGGGCTGATGGCTACACCTTC. Encoded protein: CAWSRGQGADGYTF.

This clonotype was seen repeatedly, ten times or more. The gene calls are TRBV28 and TRBJ2-5; maybe TRBD2 (8 bases). V lost 3 bases to trimming and J lost 5 bases, with 16 bases between them. CDR3 length equals 15 residues. Germline CDR1 reads MDHEN; CDR2 reads SYDVKM. Here the CDR3 DNA reads TGTGCCAGCAGTTTCGGGAGGGGGCTGTTGGAGACCCAGTACTTC. Its protein product is CASSFGRGLLETQYF. The variable domain in full, with the rest retrieved from reference TRBV28 and TRBJ2-5, is DVKVTQSSRYLVKRTGEKVFLECVQDMDHENMFWYRQDPGLGLRLIYFSYDVKMKEKGDIPEGYSVSREKKERFSLILESASTNQTSMYLCASSFGRGLLETQYFGPGTRLLVL.

This clonotype was found many times. The gene calls are TRBV28 and TRBJ2-5, with 8 nucleotides matching TRBD1. CDR1 and CDR2 from the germline V gene are MDHEN and SYDVKM. This CDR3 has 14 residues. The trim removed 6 bases at V and 4 bases at J, leaving 7 bases unmatched. The DNA of the CDR3 is TGTGCCAGCAGCTACGACAGGGGTAGAGAGACCCAGTACTTC. Amino acids: CASSYDRGRETQYF.

This clonotype was counted at least ten times. The chain has TRBV11-2 and TRBJ1-1; weak D call: TRBD1 (6 bases). The CDR3 length is 12 residues. Deletions cut 5 bases from V and 7 bases from J, with 11 bases between. The V gene's germline CDR1 is SGHAT and CDR2 FQNNGV. The CDR3 bases are TGTGCCAGCAGCGCAAGGGGGGTTGAAGCTTTCTTT. This encodes CASSARGVEAFF.

The V call is TRBV19, the J call TRBJ1-1; no firm D call. The CDR3 runs to 14 residues. Germline lookup yields CDR1 LNHDA and CDR2 SQIVND (reference sequence). The V end was cut by 6 bases, the J end by 0 bases, with 11 bases between. The CDR3 loop reads CASRAAIMNTEAFF. The CDR3 nucleotides are TGTGCCAGTAGGGCCGCAATCATGAACACTGAAGCTTTCTTT.

This clonotype was seen ten or more times. This chain connects TRBV27 to TRBJ2-7; 7 positions match TRBD1. CDR3 length equals 14 residues. Per germline, CDR1 MNHEY and CDR2 SMNVEV (reference sequence). V shed 6 bases, J shed 0 bases, and the junction held 5 bases outside the gene matches. The chain's CDR3 is CASRYRGTSYEQYF. As DNA, the CDR3 is TGTGCCAGCAGATACAGGGGTACCTCCTACGAGCAGTACTTC.

This clonotype has ten or more counts. Written as DNA, the CDR3 is TGTGCCACTGTCCGGGACAGGGACTTTGGTGGCTACACCTTC. Its protein is CATVRDRDFGGYTF. The V gene is TRBV10-3, the J gene TRBJ1-2; 9 bases align to TRBD1. The germline V gene has CDR1 ENHRY and CDR2 SYGVKD. Trimming removed 10 bases from V and 7 bases from J; junction bases left unmatched: 13. The length of the CDR3 is 14 residues.